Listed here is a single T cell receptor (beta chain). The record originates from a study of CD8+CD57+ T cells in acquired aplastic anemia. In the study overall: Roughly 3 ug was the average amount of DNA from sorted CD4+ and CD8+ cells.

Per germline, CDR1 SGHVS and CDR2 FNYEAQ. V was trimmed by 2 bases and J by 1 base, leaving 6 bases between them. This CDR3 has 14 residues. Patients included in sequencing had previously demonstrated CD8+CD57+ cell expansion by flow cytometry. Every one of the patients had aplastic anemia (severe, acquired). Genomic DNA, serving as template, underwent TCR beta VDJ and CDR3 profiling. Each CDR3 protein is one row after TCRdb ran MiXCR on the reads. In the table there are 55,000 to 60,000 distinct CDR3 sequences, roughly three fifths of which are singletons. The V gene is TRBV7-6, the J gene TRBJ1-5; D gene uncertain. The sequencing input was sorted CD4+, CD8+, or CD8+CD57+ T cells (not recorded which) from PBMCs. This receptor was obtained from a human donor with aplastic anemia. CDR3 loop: CASSLRQSNQPQHF. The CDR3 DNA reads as TGTGCCAGCAGCTTACGGCAGAGCAATCAGCCCCAGCATTTT.